This TCR beta chain was profiled in a study of OX40 agonist ivuxolimab in advanced cancers. Study details: Approximately 40% of patients had received prior checkpoint inhibitor therapy. Findings and caveats of the study: At 0.1 to 3.0 mg/kg and by week 6, clonal expansion occurred in CD4+ and CD8+ blood T cells.

This clone was seen more than once but under ten times. Its specificity is unknown. V shed 5 bases and J shed 4 bases, with 11 bases lying between them. Germline V gene data show CDR1 as SGHTA and CDR2 as FQGNSA. This CDR3 has 13 residues. Method: immunoSEQ multiplex PCR; TCRdb's copy keeps in-frame clones and lacks some. The table includes 60,000 to 75,000 clones, 85% to 90% detected once. Blood got drawn at baseline, again on cycle 4 day 1, and then on cycle 7 day 1. The chain recombines TRBV7-2 with TRBJ1-1; D is unresolved. This TCR was recovered from an adult with an advanced solid tumor such as melanoma, head and neck, liver or kidney cancer. The material was CD4+ or CD8+ T cells sorted from blood, obtained in a trial of the OX40 agonist ivuxolimab. The CDR3 coding sequence is TGTGCCAGCAGCATTAACCCGGGCACTGAAGCTTTCTTT. Encoded protein: CASSINPGTEAFF.